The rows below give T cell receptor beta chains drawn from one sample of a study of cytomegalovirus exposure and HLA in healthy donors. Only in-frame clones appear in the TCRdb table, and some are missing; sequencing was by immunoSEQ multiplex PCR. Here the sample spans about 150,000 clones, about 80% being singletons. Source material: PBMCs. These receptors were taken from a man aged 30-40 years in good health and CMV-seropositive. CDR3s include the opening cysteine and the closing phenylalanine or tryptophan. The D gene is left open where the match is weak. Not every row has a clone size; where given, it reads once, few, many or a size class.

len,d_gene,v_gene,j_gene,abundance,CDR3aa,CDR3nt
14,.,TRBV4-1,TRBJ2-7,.,CASRPVGASYEQYF,TGCGCCAGCCGCCCCGTGGGGGCTTCGTACGAGCAGTACTTC
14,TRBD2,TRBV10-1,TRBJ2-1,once,CASSGLAAYNEQFF,TGCGCCAGCTCCGGACTAGCGGCCTACAATGAGCAGTTCTTC
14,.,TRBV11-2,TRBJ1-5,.,CASSLGGVSQPQHF,TGTGCCAGCAGCTTAGGCGGGGTTAGTCAGCCCCAGCATTTT
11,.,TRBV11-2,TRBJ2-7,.,CASSSAYEQYF,TGTGCCAGCAGCTCGGCCTACGAGCAGTACTTC
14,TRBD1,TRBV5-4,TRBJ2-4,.,CASSPGTGRDIQYF,TGTGCCAGCAGCCCTGGGACAGGGCGAGACATTCAGTACTTC
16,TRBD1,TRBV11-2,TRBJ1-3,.,CASSLDRTGPGNTIYF,TGTGCCAGCAGCTTAGATAGGACAGGGCCTGGAAACACCATATATTTT
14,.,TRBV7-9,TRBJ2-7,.,CSSSLRGSSYEQYF,TGTTCCAGCAGCCTTAGGGGGAGCTCCTACGAGCAGTACTTC
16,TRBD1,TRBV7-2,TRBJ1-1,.,CASSLEQGARGTEAFF,TGTGCCAGCAGCTTAGAGCAGGGGGCGAGGGGTACTGAAGCTTTCTTT
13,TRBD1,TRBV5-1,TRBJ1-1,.,CASSSGTGYGAFF,TGCGCCAGCAGTTCCGGGACAGGGTATGGAGCTTTCTTT
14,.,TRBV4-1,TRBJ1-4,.,CASSLRARGEKLFF,TGCGCCAGCAGCCTCCGGGCGCGGGGCGAAAAACTGTTTTTT
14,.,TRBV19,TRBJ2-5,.,CASSITDFQETQYF,TGTGCCAGTAGTATAACAGATTTCCAAGAGACCCAGTACTTC
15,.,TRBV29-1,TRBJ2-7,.,CSEPLWAVFSYEQYF,TGCAGCGAACCCCTTTGGGCAGTATTCTCCTACGAGCAGTACTTC
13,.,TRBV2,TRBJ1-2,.,CASRGDGGDGYTF,TGTGCCAGCAGGGGGGACGGGGGAGATGGCTACACCTTC
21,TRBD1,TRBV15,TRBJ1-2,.,CATSRVPSRFPIGTGSYGYTF,TGTGCCACCAGCAGGGTCCCCTCGAGATTCCCCATCGGGACAGGGAGCTATGGCTACACCTTC
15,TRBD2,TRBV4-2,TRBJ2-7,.,CASSQVGLAVYEQYF,TGTGCCAGCAGCCAGGTGGGACTAGCGGTCTACGAGCAGTACTTC
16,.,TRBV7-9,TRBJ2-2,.,CASSLADYPTAGELFF,TGTGCCAGCAGCTTAGCAGACTACCCCACTGCCGGGGAGCTGTTTTTT
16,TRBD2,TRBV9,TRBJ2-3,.,CASSGLRGGVTDTQYF,TGTGCCAGCAGCGGACTTCGCGGGGGTGTCACAGATACGCAGTATTTT
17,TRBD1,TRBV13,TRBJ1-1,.,CASSRAMLTGGNVEAFF,TGTGCCAGCAGCCGTGCGATGCTTACAGGGGGCAATGTTGAAGCTTTCTTT
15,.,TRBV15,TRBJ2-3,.,CATSREVARTDTQYF,TGTGCCACCAGCAGAGAGGTAGCGAGGACAGATACGCAGTATTTT
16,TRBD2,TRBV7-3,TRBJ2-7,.,CASSPTGTSRTYEQYF,TGTGCCAGCAGCCCAACCGGGACTAGCCGAACCTACGAGCAGTACTTC
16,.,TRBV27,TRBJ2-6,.,CASSRAGGSGANVLTF,TGTGCCAGCAGTCGGGCAGGGGGGTCTGGGGCCAACGTCCTGACTTTC
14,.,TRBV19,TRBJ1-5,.,CASGGGGGNQPQHF,TGTGCCAGCGGAGGCGGGGGAGGCAATCAGCCCCAGCATTTT
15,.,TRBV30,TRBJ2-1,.,CAWSVATRINNEQFF,TGTGCCTGGAGTGTAGCCACGAGAATAAACAATGAGCAGTTCTTC
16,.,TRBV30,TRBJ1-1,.,CAWSEPSWVGDTEAFF,TGTGCCTGGAGCGAACCATCTTGGGTAGGAGACACTGAAGCTTTCTTT